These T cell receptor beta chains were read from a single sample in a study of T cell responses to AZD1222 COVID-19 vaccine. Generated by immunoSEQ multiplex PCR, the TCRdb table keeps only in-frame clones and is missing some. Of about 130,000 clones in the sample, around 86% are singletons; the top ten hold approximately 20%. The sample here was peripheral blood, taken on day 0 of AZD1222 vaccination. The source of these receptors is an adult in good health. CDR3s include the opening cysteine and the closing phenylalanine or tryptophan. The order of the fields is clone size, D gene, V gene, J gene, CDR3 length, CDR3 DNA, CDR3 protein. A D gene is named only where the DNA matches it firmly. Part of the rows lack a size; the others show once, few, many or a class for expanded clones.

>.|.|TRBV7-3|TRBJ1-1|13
TGTGCCAGCAGCTTAACAGAGAACACTGAAGCTTTCTTT
CASSLTENTEAFF
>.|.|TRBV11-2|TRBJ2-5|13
TGTGCCAGCAGCTCGGCGTGGGTTGAGACCCAGTACTTC
CASSSAWVETQYF
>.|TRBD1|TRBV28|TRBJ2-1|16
TGTGCCAGCAGTACTGGGACAGGGAATAGGTACAATGAGCAGTTCTTC
CASSTGTGNRYNEQFF
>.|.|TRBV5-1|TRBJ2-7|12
TGCGCCAGCAGCTCGCCGGCTAGCGAGCAGTACTTC
CASSSPASEQYF
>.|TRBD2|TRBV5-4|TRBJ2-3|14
TGTGCCAGCTACCGGGGGGGAGACGCAGATACGCAGTATTTT
CASYRGGDADTQYF
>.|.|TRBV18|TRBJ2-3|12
TGTGCCAGCTCACCACCGGGCGGTACGCAGTATTTT
CASSPPGGTQYF
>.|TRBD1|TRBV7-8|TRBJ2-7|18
TGTGCCAGCAGCGTGAGCCCCAAGGGACAGCAAAGCTCCTACGAGCAGTACTTC
CASSVSPKGQQSSYEQYF
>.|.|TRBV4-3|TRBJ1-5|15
TGCGCCAGCAGCCAAGATGCGGGGAGAGATCAGCCCCAGCATTTT
CASSQDAGRDQPQHF
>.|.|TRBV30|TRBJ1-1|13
TGTGCCTGGAGTGTATTAGAGTCCGGGGAAGCTTTCTTT
CAWSVLESGEAFF
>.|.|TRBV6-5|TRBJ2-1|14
TGTGCCAGCAGTTACTTTGGGTCCTACAATGAGCAGTTCTTC
CASSYFGSYNEQFF
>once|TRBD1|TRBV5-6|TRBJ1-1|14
TGTGCCAGCCGAAGTCAGGGGGCAGGCACTGAAGCTTTCTTT
CASRSQGAGTEAFF
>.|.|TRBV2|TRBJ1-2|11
TGTGCCAGCAGTTTGGTCTATGGCTACACCTTC
CASSLVYGYTF
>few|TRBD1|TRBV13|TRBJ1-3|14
TGTGCCAGCAGCTTATACAGGGGAGAAAACACCATATATTTT
CASSLYRGENTIYF
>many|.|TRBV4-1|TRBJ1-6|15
TGCGCCAGCAGCCAACCCGGGCCGCGAATTTCACCCCTCCACTTT
CASSQPGPRISPLHF
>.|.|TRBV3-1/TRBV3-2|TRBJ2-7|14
TGTGCCAGCAGCCAAGGCAGGAGCTCCTACGAGCAGTACTTC
CASSQGRSSYEQYF
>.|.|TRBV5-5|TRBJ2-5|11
TGTGCCAGCAGCGTAAAAGAGACCCAGTACTTC
CASSVKETQYF
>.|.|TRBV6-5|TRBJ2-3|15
TGTGCCAGCAGTTACCAGCCAGGGATCACAGATACGCAGTATTTT
CASSYQPGITDTQYF
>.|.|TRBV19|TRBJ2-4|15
TGTGCCAGTAGCAAGGGCTATGGAGGCAAAAACATTCAGTACTTC
CASSKGYGGKNIQYF
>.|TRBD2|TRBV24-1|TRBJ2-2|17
TGTGCCACCAGTGATTTGGGTAGCGGGGTAATTACCGGGGAGCTGTTTTTT
CATSDLGSGVITGELFF
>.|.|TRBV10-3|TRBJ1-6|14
TGTGCCATATCCCAGCAGGCCGTGGATTCACCCCTCCACTTT
CAISQQAVDSPLHF
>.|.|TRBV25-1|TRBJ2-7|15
TGTGCCAGCAGTGAAGTGGGACGGATCTCCTACGAGCAGTACTTC
CASSEVGRISYEQYF
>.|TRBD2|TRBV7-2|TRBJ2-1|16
TGTGCCAGCAGCTCCCGGACTAGCGGGGGGGCCACTGAGCAGTTCTTC
CASSSRTSGGATEQFF
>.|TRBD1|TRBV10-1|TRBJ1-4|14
TGCGCCAGCAGTGAAGACAGGGGGAATGAAAAACTGTTTTTT
CASSEDRGNEKLFF
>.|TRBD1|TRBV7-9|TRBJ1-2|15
TGTGCCAGCAGCTACGGACAGGGGGCTAACTATGGCTACACCTTC
CASSYGQGANYGYTF
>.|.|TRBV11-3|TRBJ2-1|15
TGTGCCAGCAGCCCTTATGAGGCGGCCTACAATGAGCAGTTCTTC
CASSPYEAAYNEQFF
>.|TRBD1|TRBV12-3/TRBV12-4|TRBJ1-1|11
TGTGCCAGCAGTTTGACAGGGATGGCTTTCTTT
CASSLTGMAFF
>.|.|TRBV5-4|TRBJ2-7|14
TGTGCCAGCAGCTTGGACCGCGGGGGCAACGAGCAGTACTTC
CASSLDRGGNEQYF
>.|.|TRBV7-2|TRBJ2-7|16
TGTGCCAGCAGCTTTAAGAGGGGGGGCCAGGGATACGAGCAGTACTTC
CASSFKRGGQGYEQYF
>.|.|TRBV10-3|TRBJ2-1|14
TGTGCCATCAGTGACTCAATTAGGGACAATGAGCAGTTCTTC
CAISDSIRDNEQFF
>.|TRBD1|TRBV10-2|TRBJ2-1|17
TGCGCCAGCAGTGAGTCCACACCCGGGACAGGGGATGACAAGCAGTTCTTC
CASSESTPGTGDDKQFF
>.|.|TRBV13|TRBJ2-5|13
TGTGCCAGCAGCTTACCTGGGGGAGAGACCCAGTACTTC
CASSLPGGETQYF
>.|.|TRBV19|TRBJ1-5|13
TGTGCCAGTAGTATTGGGGGTTATCAGCCCCAGCATTTT
CASSIGGYQPQHF
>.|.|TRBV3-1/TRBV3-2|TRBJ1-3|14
TGTGCCAGCAGCTACAGGGCGGGTGGAAACACCATATATTTT
CASSYRAGGNTIYF
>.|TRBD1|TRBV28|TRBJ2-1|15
TGTGCCAGCACCATAGGGGACAGGGACAACAATGAGCAGTTCTTC
CASTIGDRDNNEQFF
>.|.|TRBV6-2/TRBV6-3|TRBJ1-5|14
TGTGCCAGCAGCCCCGGGACGGAGAATCAGCCCCAGCATTTT
CASSPGTENQPQHF
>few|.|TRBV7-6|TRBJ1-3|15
TGTGCCAGCAGCCCCCGCCAGGGCCAGGGAAACACCATATATTTT
CASSPRQGQGNTIYF
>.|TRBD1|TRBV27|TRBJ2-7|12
TGTGCCAGCAGTTCAGGGGGTGCCGAGCAGTACTTC
CASSSGGAEQYF
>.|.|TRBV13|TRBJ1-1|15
TGTGCCAGCAGCTTAGTCGGCAGGCCGAACACTGAAGCTTTCTTT
CASSLVGRPNTEAFF
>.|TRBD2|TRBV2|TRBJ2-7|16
TGTGCCAGCAACTCTATCGGGGGGGGAAGCTCCTACGAGCAGTACTTC
CASNSIGGGSSYEQYF
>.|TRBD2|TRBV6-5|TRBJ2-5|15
TGTGCCACCTTTAGACTAGCGGGGGGGCCGGAGACCCAGTACTTC
CATFRLAGGPETQYF
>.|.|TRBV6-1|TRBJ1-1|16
TGTGCCAGCAGCGAAAAGTGGGGGGCTTGGATCACTGAAGCTTTCTTT
CASSEKWGAWITEAFF
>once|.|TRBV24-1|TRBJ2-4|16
TGTGCCACCAGTGATTGGGACAACGAAGGAGGGTACATTCAGTACTTC
CATSDWDNEGGYIQYF
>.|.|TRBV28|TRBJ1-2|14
TGTGCCAGCAGTTTAATAGGAGGGACCGATGGCTACACCTTC
CASSLIGGTDGYTF
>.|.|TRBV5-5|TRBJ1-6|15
TGTGCCAGCAGCTTGGGACAGTGGATGAATTCACCCCTCCACTTT
CASSLGQWMNSPLHF
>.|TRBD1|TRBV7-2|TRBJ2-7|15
TGTGCCAGCAGCTTAGTCACAGGGGGCACCTACGAGCAGTACTTC
CASSLVTGGTYEQYF
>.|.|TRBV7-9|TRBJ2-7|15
TGTGCCAGCAGCCCAGCCCGGATACAGTCGGGCGAGCAGTACTTC
CASSPARIQSGEQYF
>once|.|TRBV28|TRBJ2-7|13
TGTGCCAGCACCAGGGATAGCTCCTACGAGCAGTACTTC
CASTRDSSYEQYF
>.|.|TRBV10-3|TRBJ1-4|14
TGTGCCATCAGTCACGGGGAAGCTAATGAAAAACTGTTTTTT
CAISHGEANEKLFF
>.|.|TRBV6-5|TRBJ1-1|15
TGTGCCAGCAGTTACTCGACTTTTAAGTCTGAAGAAGCTTTCTTT
CASSYSTFKSEEAFF
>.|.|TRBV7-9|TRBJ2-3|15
TGTGCCAGCAGCCGCTCGGAGGTTCCGGGAGATACGCAGTATTTT
CASSRSEVPGDTQYF
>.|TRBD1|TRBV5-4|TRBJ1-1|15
TGTGCCAGCAGCAGACCGGGACAGGGCGAGGGTGAAGCTTTCTTT
CASSRPGQGEGEAFF
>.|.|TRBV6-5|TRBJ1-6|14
TGTGCCAGCAATTATGGAAGTAATAATTCACCCCTCCACTTT
CASNYGSNNSPLHF
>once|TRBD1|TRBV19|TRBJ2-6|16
TGTGCCAGTAGTGAACTGGGACAGGCTGGGGCCAACGTCCTGACTTTC
CASSELGQAGANVLTF
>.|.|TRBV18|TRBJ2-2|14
TGTGCCAGCTCACCTGTCATGAACACCGGGGAGCTGTTTTTT
CASSPVMNTGELFF
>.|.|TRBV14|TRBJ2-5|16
TGTGCCAGCAGCCAGGGGGCAGGGAATCTCCGAGAGACCCAGTACTTC
CASSQGAGNLRETQYF
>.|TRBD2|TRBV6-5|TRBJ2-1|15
TGTGCCAGCAGAATGGCTAGCGGGGCTTACAATGAGCAGTTCTTC
CASRMASGAYNEQFF
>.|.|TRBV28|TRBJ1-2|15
TGTGCCACCCCCAGGGGAGCAGGGTCTAACTATGGCTACACCTTC
CATPRGAGSNYGYTF
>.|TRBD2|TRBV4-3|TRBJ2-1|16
TGCGCCAGCAGCCAAGATCGACTAGCGGGGGGGAGAGAGCAGTTCTTC
CASSQDRLAGGREQFF
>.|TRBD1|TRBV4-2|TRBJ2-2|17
TGTGCCAGCAGCCAAGGGTACGGGACAGGCCGCACCGGGGAGCTGTTTTTT
CASSQGYGTGRTGELFF
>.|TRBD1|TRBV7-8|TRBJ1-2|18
TGTGCCAGCAGCTTAGGTGGGCAAACCGGGACAGGGAACTATGGCTACACCTTC
CASSLGGQTGTGNYGYTF